The source of this TCR beta chain is a study of T cells in Graves' hyperthyroidism and ophthalmopathy. About the study: At initial diagnosis, before any treatment had begun, peripheral blood was obtained.

At least ten counts were recorded for this clonotype. The antigen is not known. Study-level points and caveats: Ophthalmopathy prediction by the model preceded onset by a median about 6 months. Blood also carried most thyroid clonotypes expanded above 0.001.

Germline values: CDR1 SGHAT, CDR2 FQNNGV. This CDR3 is 15 amino acids long. Between the trimmed V and J ends, which lost 0 bases and 4 bases, there was a span of 12 bases. From RNA transcripts, TCR beta CDR3 regions were amplified. HTBI primers drove first-round RT-PCR of the TCR CDR3. TCRdb re-called the multiplex PCR reads through MiXCR, storing one row per CDR3 protein. Here the sample spans some 350,000 distinct CDR3 sequences, roughly 15% being singletons. PBMCs came from 9 to 10 ml fresh peripheral blood. The TCR was taken from a woman aged 55-69 years with Graves' ophthalmopathy. The sample taken for sequencing was blood. The chain is built from TRBV11-2 and TRBJ1-1; D is uncertain. The CDR3 reads CASSLDGRLSTEAFF. The CDR3 nucleotides are TGTGCCAGCAGCTTAGATGGGCGGCTAAGCACTGAAGCTTTCTTT.